This T cell receptor beta chain was retrieved from a study of blood T cell repertoires in COVID-19. The table came from immunoSEQ multiplex PCR; TCRdb's copy has only in-frame clones and leaves some out. The data contain roughly 250,000 clones, more than 70% of them singletons. The CDR3 consists of 13 residues. Per the germline V gene, CDR1 is MNHNY and CDR2 is SVGAGI (reference sequence). Trimming took 0 bases from V and 4 from J, leaving 6 bases between them. This TCR was sampled from a woman aged 35 to 49 who had recovered from COVID-19. Sequencing was done on a sample of peripheral blood. This chain links TRBV6-6 with TRBJ1-2; D gene uncertain. The CDR3 protein is CASSYSVSYGYTF. CDR3 nucleotides: TGTGCCAGCAGTTACTCGGTTAGCTATGGCTACACCTTC.